This note documents a single TCR beta chain sequence. This entry belongs to a study of blood T cell repertoires in COVID-19. Study processing details: By means of reference gene primer amplification, nucleated cell counts were estimated. Data came from immunoSEQ multiplex PCR; TCRdb stores just in-frame clones and leaves some out. V, J and clone size derive from that table, while D and trimming were established from the DNA sequence. The sample holds some 220,000 clones, 82% seen once. The clonotype originates from a woman between 65 and 79 years old with COVID-19, enrolled during active disease. The specimen sequenced was peripheral blood.

CDR3 nucleotide sequence: TGTGCCAGCAGCTTAGCCTACGGGAGGGGCACAGATACGCAGTATTTT. Encoded protein: CASSLAYGRGTDTQYF. The chain couples TRBV7-2 to TRBJ2-3, with TRBD2 matching 8 bases. CDR3 length equals 16 residues. V lost 0 bases, J lost 1 base, and 3 bases stayed unmatched. In germline, CDR1 is SGHTA, CDR2 FQGNSA.